The rows below give T cell receptor beta chains drawn from one sample of a study of cytomegalovirus exposure and HLA in healthy donors. Produced via immunoSEQ multiplex PCR; TCRdb's table is partial and in-frame only. The sample totals around 130,000 clones; its top ten clones hold approximately 1.9%. The sequenced material came from PBMCs. The receptors here all came from a woman aged 60-75 years in good health and CMV-seronegative. The CDR3 runs from the conserved cysteine through the conserved F or W. D genes are given only for firm matches.

CDR3aa: CASSAGGAYTDTQYF
CDR3nt: TGTGCCAGCAGTGCGGGGGGGGCTTACACAGATACGCAGTATTTT
v_gene: TRBV27
d_gene: TRBD2
j_gene: TRBJ2-3

CDR3aa: CASSPAWDRAHYGYTF
CDR3nt: TGCGCCAGCAGCCCCGCTTGGGACAGGGCCCACTATGGCTACACCTTC
v_gene: TRBV5-1
d_gene: TRBD1
j_gene: TRBJ1-2

CDR3aa: CASSPSGQGHYSYNEQFF
CDR3nt: TGTGCCAGCAGCCCCTCCGGACAGGGGCACTATTCCTACAATGAGCAGTTCTTC
v_gene: TRBV5-4
d_gene: TRBD1
j_gene: TRBJ2-1

CDR3aa: CASSYGTGGYEQYF
CDR3nt: TGTGCCAGCAGTTACGGGACAGGGGGCTACGAGCAGTACTTC
v_gene: TRBV6-5
d_gene: TRBD1
j_gene: TRBJ2-7

CDR3aa: CASREDGTYEQYF
CDR3nt: TGTGCCAGTAGGGAGGACGGTACCTACGAGCAGTACTTC
v_gene: TRBV19
d_gene: -
j_gene: TRBJ2-7

CDR3aa: CASSGGTGAYGYTF
CDR3nt: TGTGCCAGCAGTGGAGGGACAGGCGCTTATGGCTACACCTTC
v_gene: TRBV2
d_gene: TRBD1
j_gene: TRBJ1-2

CDR3aa: CASSYSFGGGYEQYF
CDR3nt: TGTGCCAGCAGTTACTCGTTTGGGGGGGGATACGAGCAGTACTTC
v_gene: TRBV6-5
d_gene: TRBD2
j_gene: TRBJ2-7

CDR3aa: CASSIRGLLNTEAFF
CDR3nt: TGTGCCAGCAGCATAAGGGGGCTTTTGAACACTGAAGCTTTCTTT
v_gene: TRBV5-6
d_gene: TRBD1
j_gene: TRBJ1-1

CDR3aa: CASSQDHVRGPYEQYF
CDR3nt: TGCGCCAGCAGCCAAGATCATGTGCGGGGCCCCTACGAGCAGTACTTC
v_gene: TRBV4-1
d_gene: -
j_gene: TRBJ2-7

CDR3aa: CASSSGGLAVQETQYF
CDR3nt: TGCGCCAGCAGCTCCGGGGGACTAGCGGTACAAGAGACCCAGTACTTC
v_gene: TRBV5-1
d_gene: TRBD2
j_gene: TRBJ2-5

CDR3aa: CASSLDSSNSNQPQHF
CDR3nt: TGTGCCAGCAGTTTAGATTCCAGTAATAGCAATCAGCCCCAGCATTTT
v_gene: TRBV28
d_gene: -
j_gene: TRBJ1-5

CDR3aa: CASSEVPGAYSKAFF
CDR3nt: TGTGCCAGCAGTGAAGTTCCAGGGGCATACTCTAAAGCTTTCTTT
v_gene: TRBV6-1
d_gene: -
j_gene: TRBJ1-1

CDR3aa: CASSPLVTNEKLFF
CDR3nt: TGCGCCAGCAGCCCCCTTGTAACTAATGAAAAACTGTTTTTT
v_gene: TRBV5-1
d_gene: -
j_gene: TRBJ1-4

CDR3aa: CASKSDYNTDTQYF
CDR3nt: TGTGCCAGTAAGTCGGACTATAACACAGATACGCAGTATTTT
v_gene: TRBV19
d_gene: -
j_gene: TRBJ2-3

CDR3aa: CASSLASGQNYGYTF
CDR3nt: TGCGCCAGCAGCTTAGCATCGGGACAGAACTATGGCTACACCTTC
v_gene: TRBV5-1
d_gene: TRBD1
j_gene: TRBJ1-2

CDR3aa: CASSLLGRGPSVKTF
CDR3nt: TGTGCCAGCAGTTTATTGGGCAGGGGCCCCTCTGTTAAGACCTTC
v_gene: TRBV28
d_gene: -
j_gene: TRBJ1-2

CDR3aa: CASSTMAGATDTQYF
CDR3nt: TGTGCCAGCAGCACTATGGCGGGGGCCACAGATACGCAGTATTTT
v_gene: TRBV7-3
d_gene: -
j_gene: TRBJ2-3

CDR3aa: CSVEEDRGSDTQYF
CDR3nt: TGCAGCGTTGAAGAGGACAGGGGATCAGATACGCAGTATTTT
v_gene: TRBV29-1
d_gene: TRBD1
j_gene: TRBJ2-3

CDR3aa: CASSTSTSGEQFF
CDR3nt: TGTGCCAGCAGCACATCAACTAGCGGTGAGCAGTTCTTC
v_gene: TRBV11-2
d_gene: TRBD2
j_gene: TRBJ2-1